This entry lists 22 T cell receptor beta chains sequenced from one sample in a study of shared clonotypes between healthy human individuals. Clones were sequenced by immunoSEQ multiplex PCR, and TCRdb holds only the in-frame ones, with some missing. The repertoire holds around 980,000 clones, with about 80% as singletons. Sequenced input: memory CD4+ T cells from PBMCs. Subset noted: CD45RA-negative fraction. All receptors derive from a man younger than 30 in good health. Some clones in this sample may be carry-over from other donors' samples.

The V call is TRBV4-2, the J call TRBJ2-7, with TRBD2 matching over 10 bases. Losses at the gene ends were 5 bases for V and 0 bases for J; bases not matched to a gene: 7. Germline V gives CDR1 LGHNA, CDR2 YNFKEQ. The CDR3 contains 16 residues. CDR3 in amino acids: CASSLGLAQSSYEQYF. CDR3 coding DNA: TGTGCCAGCAGCTTGGGACTAGCGCAGAGCTCCTACGAGCAGTACTTC.

The table lists this clone with many counts. Other DNA sequences in this specimen translate into the identical CDR3. The chain has TRBV7-3 and TRBJ2-6; D gene ambiguous. Germline V gene data show CDR1 as SGHTA and CDR2 as FQGTGA. The V end lost 4 bases, the J end lost 0 bases, and 7 bases lay between the germline ends. The CDR3 covers 15 residues. CDR3 nucleotide sequence: TGTGCCAGCAGCTCCAGATCCTCTGGGGCCAACGTCCTGACTTTC. Its protein product is CASSSRSSGANVLTF.

This chain connects TRBV28 to TRBJ2-7; 11 bases agree with TRBD1. After removal of 6 bases from V and 4 bases from J, the junction contained 8 bases not matched to a gene. Germline loops: CDR1 MDHEN, CDR2 SYDVKM. The CDR3 consists of 15 residues. CDR3 residues: CASSLGTGGRYEQYF. The CDR3 nucleotides are TGTGCCAGCAGCCTCGGGACAGGGGGTCGGTACGAGCAGTACTTC.

The rearrangement joins TRBV20-1 to TRBJ2-5; D is uncertain. The V end lost 0 bases, the J end lost 5 bases, and 4 bases lay between the germline ends. The CDR3 has 11 amino acids. CDR1 is DFQATT and CDR2 is SNEGSKA in the germline V gene (reference sequence). The CDR3: CSARDPETQYF. The CDR3 DNA sequence: TGCAGTGCTAGAGATCCCGAGACCCAGTACTTC.

The gene calls are TRBV30 and TRBJ2-7, with TRBD2 matching 8 bases. V dropped 0 bases and J dropped 5; count of bases not matched to a gene: 9. This CDR3 has 15 amino acids. Germline V gene sequence: CDR1 GTSNPN, CDR2 SVGIG (reference sequence). Here the CDR3 DNA reads TGTGCCTGGAGTGTACTAGGTAGCGGGATCAACGAGCAGTACTTC. Translated: CAWSVLGSGINEQYF.

The rearrangement links TRBV10-1 to TRBJ2-7, with no clear D. V was cut by 11 bases and J by 3 bases, with 17 bases left in between. Germline loops: CDR1 WNHNN, CDR2 SYGVQD (reference sequence). The CDR3 is 13 residues long. The CDR3, as DNA: TGCGCCGTCCTAGGGCTCCCGTGCTACGAGCAGTACTTC. Protein product: CAVLGLPCYEQYF.

About this clone itself: Other DNA sequences of this sample code for an identical CDR3. This chain uses TRBV10-3 with TRBJ1-1, with D maybe TRBD1 (6 bases). This CDR3 contains 13 residues. Germline V gene data show CDR1 as ENHRY and CDR2 as SYGVKD. Trimming removed 6 bases from V and 3 bases from J, with 11 bases in between. CDR3 in DNA: TGTGCCATCAGGGGGAGGGGGGACACTGAAGCTTTCTTT. Encoded protein: CAIRGRGDTEAFF.

This rearrangement joins TRBV6-1 to TRBJ1-1; no definite D call. Germline V lookup: CDR1 MNHNS, CDR2 SASEGT. The CDR3 contains 13 residues. Trimming left V 7 bases short and J 1 base short, with 10 bases between. CDR3 coding DNA: TGTGCCAGCAAGAGGGAACGGAACACTGAAGCTTTCTTT. As protein: CASKRERNTEAFF.

The chain uses TRBV4-3 and TRBJ2-7, with D possibly being TRBD1 (6 bases). The CDR3 sequence is 15 residues long. In germline, CDR1 is LGHNA, CDR2 YSLEER. Trimming removed 1 base at V and 0 bases at J, with 10 bases between. The CDR3 sequence is CASSQGTASSYEQYF. In DNA, the CDR3 is TGCGCCAGCAGCCAAGGGACAGCAAGCTCCTACGAGCAGTACTTC.

J is TRBJ2-7 and V is TRBV27; no definite D call. In germline, CDR1 is MNHEY, CDR2 SMNVEV (reference sequence). Between the trimmed V and J ends, which lost 8 bases and 3 bases, there was a span of 5 bases. There are 10 residues in the CDR3. The CDR3 region is CASPYYEQYF. In DNA, the CDR3 is TGTGCCAGCCCCTACTACGAGCAGTACTTC.

About this clone itself: A read error is possible here, since a much larger clone lies one base away. Other DNA sequences in the sample encode the same CDR3. The rearrangement joins TRBV30 to TRBJ1-6; TRBD1 might be the D (5 bases). The CDR3 extends over 15 amino acids. V lost 0 bases and J 6 bases, leaving 12 bases between the germline ends. The germline V gene has CDR1 GTSNPN and CDR2 SVGIG (reference sequence). Here the CDR3 reads CAWSVTGAANSPLHF. DNA for the CDR3: TGTGCCTGGAGTGTTACAGGCGCAGCTAATTCACCCCTCCACTTT.

The V and J genes are TRBV7-9 and TRBJ2-2, with TRBD2 matching 14 bases. V dropped 3 bases and J dropped 4; count of bases not matched to a gene: 7. This CDR3 is 18 amino acids long. Germline values: CDR1 SEHNR, CDR2 FQNEAQ (reference sequence). Here the CDR3 DNA reads TGTGCCAGCAGCTTTAGACTAGCGGGAGGGCCTGGCACCGGGGAGCTGTTTTTT. Amino acids: CASSFRLAGGPGTGELFF. The complete variable domain, with remaining parts taken from reference TRBV7-9 and TRBJ2-2, reads DTGVSQNPRHKITKRGQNVTFRCDPISEHNRLYWYRQTLGQGPEFLTYFQNEAQLEKSRLLSDRFSAERPKGSFSTLEIQRTEQGDSAMYLCASSFRLAGGPGTGELFFGEGSRLTVL.

The chain is built from TRBV7-3 and TRBJ2-1, with 8 bases aligning to TRBD1. The CDR3 length is 13 residues. Germline CDR1 SGHTA, CDR2 FQGTGA. V dropped 3 bases and J dropped 8; count of bases not matched to a gene: 3. CDR3 protein: CASSFGQGDEQFF. For the CDR3, the DNA is TGTGCCAGCAGCTTCGGACAGGGCGATGAGCAGTTCTTC.

The chain employs TRBV2 and TRBJ1-2, with 11 bases that match TRBD1. The ends lost 9 bases at V and 9 bases at J; junction bases unmatched: 6. This CDR3 is built from 12 residues. In germline, CDR1 is SNHLY, CDR2 FYNNEI. CDR3 nucleotides: TGTGCCAGTTGCGGACAGGGGGCAAGCTACACCTTC. Encoded protein: CASCGQGASYTF.

CDR3 in amino acids: CAWKRRDRLPYGYTF. The CDR3 DNA reads as TGTGCCTGGAAAAGAAGGGACAGACTACCCTATGGCTACACCTTC. This sequence joins TRBV30 and TRBJ1-2; 7 bases map to TRBD1. The junction had 12 bases not matched to a gene; V was cut back by 4 bases and J by 4 bases. Germline V CDR1 and CDR2: GTSNPN, SVGIG (reference sequence). This CDR3 is 15 amino acids long. The full variable domain, in which reference TRBV30 and TRBJ1-2 provide the parts outside the CDR3, is SQTIHQWPATLVQPVGSPLSLECTVEGTSNPNLYWYRQAAGRGLQLLFYSVGIGQISSEVPQNLSASRPQDRQFILSSKKLLLSDSGFYLCAWKRRDRLPYGYTFGSGTRLTVV.

V is TRBV5-6 and J is TRBJ1-1; no reliable D call. V was shortened by 1 base and J by 5 bases, with 9 bases between the two germline ends. This CDR3 has 13 residues. The V gene's germline CDR1 is SGHDT and CDR2 YYEEEE. CDR3 loop: CASSLLTGTEAFF. The CDR3 DNA reads as TGTGCCAGCAGCTTGCTCACGGGGACTGAAGCTTTCTTT.

V gene TRBV5-6 combines with J gene TRBJ2-7; possibly TRBD1 or TRBD2 for D (5 bases each). V was cut by 4 bases and J by 5 bases, with 22 bases left in between. This CDR3 contains 16 residues. Germline lookup yields CDR1 SGHDT and CDR2 YYEEEE. CDR3 sequence: CASSTTGRQGYDEQYF. In DNA form, the CDR3 reads TGTGCCAGCAGCACCACGGGACGGCAGGGATACGACGAGCAGTACTTC.

This clone was counted only a few times. J is TRBJ2-7 and V is TRBV30, with a weak D call TRBD1 (6 bases). The CDR3 is 13 residues long. CDR1 is GTSNPN, CDR2 SVGIG, per germline (reference sequence). V shed 6 bases and J shed 1 base, with 13 bases lying between them. The CDR3 region has the DNA TGTGCCTGTCCTAGGCAGGGGTCCTACGAGCAGTACTTC. This codes for CACPRQGSYEQYF.

This clone was seen a single time. The V call is TRBV27, the J call TRBJ1-2; the match to TRBD1 covers 7 bases. V shed 6 bases, J shed 3 bases, and the junction held 16 bases outside the gene matches. Germline CDR1 and CDR2: MNHEY and SMNVEV (reference sequence). CDR3 length equals 17 residues. CDR3 DNA sequence: TGTGCCAGCAGAGGAGCGAGGGGGCGGGAGTTAGACTATGGCTACACCTTC. Its translation is CASRGARGRELDYGYTF.

J is TRBJ2-5 and V is TRBV5-4, with D unresolved. The CDR3 spans 15 residues. Germline V CDR1 and CDR2: SGHNT, YYREEE (reference sequence). Trimming removed 0 bases at V and 1 base at J, with 10 bases between. The CDR3 DNA is TGTGCCAGCAGCTTGGCACTTGGTAGCCAAGAGACCCAGTACTTC. Translated, it gives CASSLALGSQETQYF.

The gene calls are TRBV27 and TRBJ1-4; a possible D gene is TRBD1 (5 bases). This CDR3 comprises 15 residues. V gave up 3 bases and J gave up 0 bases, with 8 bases separating them. Looked up from germline, CDR1 is MNHEY and CDR2 is SMNVEV (reference sequence). CDR3 sequence: CASSFGGATNEKLFF. The CDR3, as DNA: TGTGCCAGCAGTTTTGGGGGTGCAACTAATGAAAAACTGTTTTTT.

Points on this clone: At the DNA level, this CDR3 is encoded by other sequences in the same sample as well. The rearrangement uses TRBV5-1 and TRBJ2-3, with unresolved D. This CDR3 contains 13 residues. V was pared by 3 bases and J by 2 bases, with 7 bases between. The germline CDR1 and CDR2 sequences are SGHRS and YFSETQ. Here the CDR3 reads CASSSGSTDTQYF. DNA for the CDR3: TGCGCCAGCAGCTCCGGATCCACAGATACGCAGTATTTT.